The 31 T cell receptor beta chains below all came from one sample that was sequenced in a study of cytomegalovirus exposure and HLA in healthy donors. Vbeta (60) and Jbeta (13) primers were used in the PCR. TCRdb's copy holds only in-frame clones and misses some; the assay was immunoSEQ multiplex PCR. This sample yields about 100,000 clones, of which approximately 89% are seen a single time; about 3.8% belongs to the top ten. The specimen was PBMCs. These receptors all stem from a man aged 30-40 years in good health and CMV-seronegative.

This clone was picked up a small number of times. The rearrangement links TRBV2 to TRBJ2-5; 7 bases align to TRBD2. The germline V gene has CDR1 SNHLY and CDR2 FYNNEI. The J segment lost 3 bases and the V segment lost 0 bases, leaving 4 bases of the junction unmatched. The CDR3 totals 15 residues. The CDR3 DNA is TGTGCCAGCAGTGAAGCGCTTCGGGGGGAAGAGACCCAGTACTTC. This gives the protein CASSEALRGEETQYF.

The gene calls are TRBV5-1 and TRBJ2-1; 10 nucleotides align to TRBD2. V was clipped by 0 bases and J by 7 bases; unmatched bases: 4. Germline-derived CDR1 and CDR2 are SGHRS and YFSETQ. This CDR3 is built from 15 residues. As DNA, the CDR3 is TGCGCCAGCAGCTTGGAACTAGCGGGACAAAATGAGCAGTTCTTC. Translated: CASSLELAGQNEQFF.

The chain joins TRBV7-7 to TRBJ2-7; possibly TRBD2 for D (6 bases). Germline CDR1 SSHAT, CDR2 FNYEAQ (reference sequence). CDR3 size: 14 residues. Trimming left V 8 bases short and J 4 bases short, with 18 bases between. The CDR3 DNA reads TGTGCCAGCTACGGGGGAAAATCGACGTACGAGCAGTACTTC. It encodes CASYGGKSTYEQYF.

The chain joins TRBV10-1 to TRBJ2-6, with D hard to call. V was shortened by 11 bases and J by 0 bases, with 8 bases between the two germline ends. This CDR3 region has 13 residues. Per germline, CDR1 WNHNN and CDR2 SYGVQD (reference sequence). As DNA, the CDR3 is TGCGCCCTCCCGCGCTCTGGGGCCAACGTCCTGACTTTC. Protein sequence: CALPRSGANVLTF.

The rearrangement joins TRBV18 to TRBJ2-1; D unresolved. Germline V gene lookup returns CDR1 KGHSH and CDR2 LQKENI. The CDR3 is made up of 13 amino acids. Trimming pared 6 bases from V and 4 bases from J, leaving 10 bases between. The CDR3 sequence is CASSLEEYNEQFF. DNA of the CDR3: TGTGCCAGCTCCCTAGAAGAGTACAATGAGCAGTTCTTC.

The J gene is TRBJ1-5, the V gene TRBV4-1; D is possibly TRBD1 (6 bases). This CDR3 has 15 residues. V was shortened by 1 base and J by 6 bases, with 13 bases between the two germline ends. Germline V CDR1 and CDR2: MGHRA, YSYEKL. The CDR3 loop is CASSQGRGFRQPQHF. CDR3 sequence (DNA): TGCGCCAGCAGCCAAGGCAGGGGTTTCCGTCAGCCCCAGCATTTT.

The chain carries TRBV30 and TRBJ1-1; no firm D call. CDR3 length equals 14 residues. Between the trimmed V and J ends, which lost 0 bases and 11 bases, there was a span of 19 bases. Germline lookup yields CDR1 GTSNPN and CDR2 SVGIG (reference sequence). As DNA, the CDR3 is TGTGCCTGGAGTGTAGGATCTGCGGGTCTATCGGCTTTCTTT. Encoded protein: CAWSVGSAGLSAFF.

The table lists this clone with a few counts. The chain joins TRBV15 to TRBJ2-3, with D perhaps matching TRBD2 (6 bases). CDR1 and CDR2 from the germline V gene are LNHNV and YYDKDF (reference sequence). The CDR3 runs to 15 residues. Trimming shortened V by 2 bases and J by 1 base, and 10 bases separated the two germline ends. The CDR3 sequence is CATSRSRGGTDTQYF. CDR3 nucleotides: TGTGCCACCAGCAGATCCCGCGGGGGCACAGATACGCAGTATTTT.

This clone was found a few times. The V and J genes are TRBV10-3 and TRBJ2-3; 10 bases match TRBD2. This CDR3 is 15 amino acids long. The V gene end was trimmed by 8 bases and the J gene end by 1 base; junction bases not matched to a gene: 6. Germline lookup yields CDR1 ENHRY and CDR2 SYGVKD. The CDR3 DNA reads as TGTGCCATCCAATCCGGGACTAGCGGCACAGATACGCAGTATTTT. It is translated as CAIQSGTSGTDTQYF.

The chain carries TRBV30 and TRBJ1-2, with a possible D match to TRBD1 (5 bases). CDR3 length equals 15 residues. The germline V gene encodes CDR1 GTSNPN and CDR2 SVGIG (reference sequence). V gave up 1 base and J gave up 0 bases, with 12 bases separating them. CDR3 amino acids: CAWSDDRYTNYGYTF. CDR3 nucleotides: TGTGCCTGGAGTGACGACAGATACACTAACTATGGCTACACCTTC.

The V and J genes are TRBV28 and TRBJ2-7; TRBD1 agrees at 8 bases. V lost 7 bases to trimming and J lost 0 bases; unmatched junction nucleotides: 8. Looked up from germline, CDR1 is MDHEN and CDR2 is SYDVKM. This CDR3 region has 15 residues. CDR3 in DNA: TGTGCCAGCAACCAAAGGACAGGGCTCTCCTACGAGCAGTACTTC. Its translation: CASNQRTGLSYEQYF.

V gene TRBV7-3 combines with J gene TRBJ2-1; maybe TRBD2 (5 bases). The germline V gene has CDR1 SGHTA and CDR2 FQGTGA. The CDR3 contains 14 residues. V was trimmed by 5 bases and J by 7 bases, leaving 15 bases between them. In DNA form, the CDR3 reads TGTGCCAGCAGCACTAACGGGAACGTTAATGAGCAGTTCTTC. Amino acid sequence: CASSTNGNVNEQFF.

The chain combines TRBV7-8 with TRBJ2-1; TRBD2 agrees at 10 bases. V dropped 3 bases and J dropped 4; count of bases not matched to a gene: 3. This CDR3 spans 15 amino acids. Germline V gives CDR1 SGHVS, CDR2 FQNEAQ. The CDR3: CASSFGLAEYNEQFF. In nucleotides, the CDR3 is TGTGCCAGCAGCTTCGGACTAGCGGAATACAATGAGCAGTTCTTC.

This chain links TRBV10-3 with TRBJ2-7, with TRBD1 matching over 8 bases. Losses at the gene ends were 11 bases for V and 5 bases for J; bases not matched to a gene: 8. CDR3 size: 12 residues. Per germline, CDR1 ENHRY and CDR2 SYGVKD. CDR3 loop: CAAGTGGHEQYF. The CDR3 DNA is TGTGCCGCGGGGACAGGAGGTCACGAGCAGTACTTC.

V usage is TRBV10-3 and J usage is TRBJ1-6; maybe TRBD1 (6 bases). This CDR3 spans 13 amino acids. V dropped 6 bases and J dropped 6 bases, with 9 bases sitting between them. Germline CDR1 and CDR2: ENHRY and SYGVKD. CDR3 loop: CAIRDSLNSPLHF. The CDR3 DNA reads as TGTGCCATCAGGGACAGTCTTAATTCACCCCTCCACTTT.

The J gene is TRBJ1-6, the V gene TRBV6-6; D remains ambiguous. Germline V CDR1 and CDR2: MNHNY, SVGAGI (reference sequence). Deletions cut 7 bases from V and 0 bases from J, with 7 bases between. The CDR3 has 14 amino acids. CDR3: CASTPSSYNSPLHF. The CDR3, as DNA: TGTGCCAGCACTCCGAGCTCCTATAATTCACCCCTCCACTTT.

The gene calls are TRBV30 and TRBJ1-5; 8 bases are shared with TRBD1. The germline V gene encodes CDR1 GTSNPN and CDR2 SVGIG (reference sequence). The CDR3 extends over 14 amino acids. The V gene end was trimmed by 2 bases and the J gene end by 3 bases; junction bases not matched to a gene: 3. The CDR3 nucleotides read TGTGCCTGGAGTAGGGGACAGGTCAATCAGCCCCAGCATTTT. Translated, it gives CAWSRGQVNQPQHF.

The rearrangement links TRBV5-1 to TRBJ2-6; D ambiguous. This CDR3 spans 14 amino acids. V lost 6 bases, J lost 0 bases, and 7 bases lay in between. Germline CDR1 reads SGHRS; CDR2 reads YFSETQ. CDR3 protein: CASNTGSGANVLTF. In DNA, the CDR3 is TGCGCCAGCAATACGGGCTCTGGGGCCAACGTCCTGACTTTC.

The V call is TRBV29-1, the J call TRBJ1-1; D possibly corresponds to TRBD1 (6 bases). The V end lost 6 bases, the J end lost 0 bases, and 11 bases lay between the germline ends. CDR1 and CDR2 (germline): SQVTM, ANQGSEA. The CDR3 consists of 13 residues. The CDR3, as DNA: TGCAGCGTCAGACAGGTATTGAACACTGAAGCTTTCTTT. Amino acid sequence: CSVRQVLNTEAFF. The full variable domain, in which reference TRBV29-1 and TRBJ1-1 provide the parts outside the CDR3, is SAVISQKPSRDICQRGTSLTIQCQVDSQVTMMFWYRQQPGQSLTLIATANQGSEATYESGFVIDKFPISRPNLTFSTLTVSNMSPEDSSIYLCSVRQVLNTEAFFGQGTRLTVV.

V gene TRBV4-1 combines with J gene TRBJ2-3; 11 bases align to TRBD2. The CDR3 length is 15 residues. The germline V gene has CDR1 MGHRA and CDR2 YSYEKL. Unmatched junction bases numbered 8, after V lost 8 bases and J lost 4 bases. Written as DNA, the CDR3 is TGCGCCAGCCACCTCACTAGCGGGAGTTCAGATACGCAGTATTTT. This encodes CASHLTSGSSDTQYF.

This clone occurred once. J is TRBJ1-6 and V is TRBV6-1, with D unresolved. The germline gives CDR1 MNHNS, CDR2 SASEGT. The CDR3 extends over 14 amino acids. Trimming took off 8 bases at V and 5 bases at J, with 13 bases between the two ends. This CDR3 reads CASGERADNSPLHF. The CDR3 DNA follows: TGTGCCAGCGGGGAGAGGGCCGATAATTCACCCCTCCACTTT.

The chain recombines TRBV6-1 with TRBJ2-7; perhaps TRBD2 as D (6 bases). Trimming left V 1 base short and J 6 bases short, with 10 bases between. In germline, CDR1 is MNHNS, CDR2 SASEGT. The CDR3 sequence is 13 residues long. The CDR3 coding sequence is TGTGCCAGCAGTGAAGTGGTGGAGGGCGAGCAGTACTTC. It encodes CASSEVVEGEQYF.

The chain has TRBV5-6 and TRBJ2-7; 9 bases match TRBD1. The CDR3 is 14 residues long. From germline, CDR1 is SGHDT and CDR2 YYEEEE. V dropped 5 bases and J dropped 1; count of bases not matched to a gene: 4. The DNA for the CDR3 is TGTGCCAGCAGTTGGGGACAGGGTTCCTACGAGCAGTACTTC. Protein product: CASSWGQGSYEQYF.

This chain joins TRBV30 and TRBJ1-2; D is undetermined. V lost 5 bases to trimming and J lost 4 bases, with 14 bases between them. The germline V gene encodes CDR1 GTSNPN and CDR2 SVGIG (reference sequence). The CDR3 covers 13 residues. In DNA form, the CDR3 reads TGTGCCTGGTACCAAGAGAACTCCTATGGCTACACCTTC. Protein sequence: CAWYQENSYGYTF.

The chain combines TRBV6-6 with TRBJ2-3, with 11 nucleotides matching TRBD2. The CDR3 has 16 amino acids. Germline loops: CDR1 MNHNY, CDR2 SVGAGI (reference sequence). Losses at the gene ends were 2 bases for V and 1 base for J; bases not matched to a gene: 2. The CDR3 reads CASSYGTSGRTDTQYF. The CDR3 DNA reads as TGTGCCAGCAGTTACGGGACTAGCGGACGCACAGATACGCAGTATTTT.

DNA of the CDR3: TGTGCCATCAGTTTGGGACAGAACACTGAAGCTTTCTTT. Its protein product is CAISLGQNTEAFF. This rearrangement joins TRBV10-3 to TRBJ1-1, with D perhaps TRBD1 (6 bases). V shed 5 bases and J shed 1 base, with 8 bases lying between them. This CDR3 contains 13 residues. The germline V gene has CDR1 ENHRY and CDR2 SYGVKD.

This chain connects TRBV19 to TRBJ1-1; TRBD1 agrees at 7 bases. V shed 3 bases, J shed 5 bases, and the junction held 6 bases outside the gene matches. The V gene's germline CDR1 is LNHDA and CDR2 SQIVND (reference sequence). CDR3 length: 14 amino acids. Here the CDR3 DNA reads TGTGCCAGTAGTATGCAATCAGGGGGGACTGAAGCTTTCTTT. Encoded protein: CASSMQSGGTEAFF.

This sequence joins TRBV27 and TRBJ1-4; 10 bases agree with TRBD1. This CDR3 contains 13 residues. J lost 8 bases, V lost 6 bases, and 3 bases had no gene match. The germline CDR1 and CDR2 sequences are MNHEY and SMNVEV (reference sequence). This chain's CDR3 is CASSLTGGEKLFF. As DNA, the CDR3 is TGTGCCAGCAGCTTGACAGGGGGCGAAAAACTGTTTTTT.

The J gene is TRBJ2-7, the V gene TRBV9; D may be TRBD1 (5 bases). The CDR3 is 12 amino acids. The V and J ends lost 4 bases and 6 bases respectively, with 11 bases between them. Germline values: CDR1 SGDLS, CDR2 YYNGEE. Written as DNA, the CDR3 is TGTGCCAGCAGCCCAACTACAGGCGAGCAGTACTTC. Its protein product is CASSPTTGEQYF.

The chain has TRBV18 and TRBJ2-3, with a weak D call TRBD2 (5 bases). Between the trimmed V and J ends, which lost 3 bases and 0 bases, there was a span of 10 bases. CDR1 is KGHSH, CDR2 LQKENI, per germline. The CDR3 contains 15 residues. CDR3 loop: CASSPGVESTDTQYF. In DNA, the CDR3 is TGTGCCAGCTCACCGGGAGTGGAAAGCACAGATACGCAGTATTTT.

The V and J genes are TRBV2 and TRBJ1-2, with a possible D match to TRBD1 (6 bases). Trimming took 4 bases from V and 7 from J, leaving 19 bases between them. From germline, CDR1 is SNHLY and CDR2 FYNNEI. This CDR3 contains 15 residues. For the CDR3, the DNA is TGTGCCAGCAGTGGCTTGAAAGGGGGTCCCTTTGGCTACACCTTC. Residues: CASSGLKGGPFGYTF. Based on the CDR3 plus reference TRBV2 and TRBJ1-2, the full variable domain is EPEVTQTPSHQVTQMGQEVILRCVPISNHLYFYWYRQILGQKVEFLVSFYNNEISEKSEIFDDQFSVERPDGSNFTLKIRSTKLEDSAMYFCASSGLKGGPFGYTFGSGTRLTVV.